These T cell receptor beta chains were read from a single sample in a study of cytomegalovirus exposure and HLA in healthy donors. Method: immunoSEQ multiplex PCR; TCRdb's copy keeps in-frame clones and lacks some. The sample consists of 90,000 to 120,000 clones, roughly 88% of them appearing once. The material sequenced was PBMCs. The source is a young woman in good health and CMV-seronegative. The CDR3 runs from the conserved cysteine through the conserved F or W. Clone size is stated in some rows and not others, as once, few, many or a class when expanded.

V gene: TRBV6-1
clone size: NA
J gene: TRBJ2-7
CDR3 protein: CASRLQGEQYF

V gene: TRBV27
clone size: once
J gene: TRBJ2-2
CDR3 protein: CASSSYSGREDTGELFF

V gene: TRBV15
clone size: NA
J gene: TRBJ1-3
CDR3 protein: CATSRDGIEETGPSSGNTIYF

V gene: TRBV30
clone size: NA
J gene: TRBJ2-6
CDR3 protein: CAWSSPGANVLTF

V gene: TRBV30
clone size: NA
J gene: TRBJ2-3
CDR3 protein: CAWSTSGGYTDTQYF

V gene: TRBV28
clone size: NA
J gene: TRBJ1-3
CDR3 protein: CASRTGGSGNTIYF

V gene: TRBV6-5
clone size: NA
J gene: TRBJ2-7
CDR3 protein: CATRSGYYEQYF

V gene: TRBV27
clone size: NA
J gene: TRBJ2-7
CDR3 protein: CASSLGTEAYEQYF

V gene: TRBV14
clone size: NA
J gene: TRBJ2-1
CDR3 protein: CASSLPAGGEQFF

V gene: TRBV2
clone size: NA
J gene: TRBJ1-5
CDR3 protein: CASEDGDRNQPQHF

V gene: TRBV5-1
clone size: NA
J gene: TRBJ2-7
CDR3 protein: CASSLGGGTYEQYF

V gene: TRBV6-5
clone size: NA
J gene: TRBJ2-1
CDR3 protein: CASSRLAGGYNEQFF

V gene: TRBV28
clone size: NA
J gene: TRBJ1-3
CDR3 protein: CASSLSGAENTIYF

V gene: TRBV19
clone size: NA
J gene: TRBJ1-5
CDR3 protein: CASSRERNQPQHF

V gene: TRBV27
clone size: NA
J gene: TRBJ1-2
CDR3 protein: CASSLTDTQGAGGYTF

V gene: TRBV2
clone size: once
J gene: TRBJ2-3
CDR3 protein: CASTWGPGASTDTQYF

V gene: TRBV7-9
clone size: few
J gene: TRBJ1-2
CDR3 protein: CASSEGAGGYTF

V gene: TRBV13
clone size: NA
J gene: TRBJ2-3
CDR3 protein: CASSLTGGGESDTQYF

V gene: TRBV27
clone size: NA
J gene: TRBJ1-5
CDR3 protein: CASRRHSNQPQHF

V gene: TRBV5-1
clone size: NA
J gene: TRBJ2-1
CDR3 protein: CASSSTGTSGGYEQFF

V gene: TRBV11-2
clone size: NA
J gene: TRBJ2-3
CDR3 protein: CASSLDLTVPSTQYF

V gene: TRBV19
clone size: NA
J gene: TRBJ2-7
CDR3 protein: CASSKKGTESPYEQYF

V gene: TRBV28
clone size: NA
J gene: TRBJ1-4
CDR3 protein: CATTGQGPEEEKLFF

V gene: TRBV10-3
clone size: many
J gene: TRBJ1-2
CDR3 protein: CATYGEEGYGYTF

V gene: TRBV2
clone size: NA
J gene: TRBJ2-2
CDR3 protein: CASGYTGGDTGELFF

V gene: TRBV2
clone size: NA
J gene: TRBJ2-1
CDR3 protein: CASREGRGGHNEQFF

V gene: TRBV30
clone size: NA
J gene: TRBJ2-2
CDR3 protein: CAWSDRGWAGELFF

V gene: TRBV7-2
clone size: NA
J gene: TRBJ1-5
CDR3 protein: CASRSDRAQPQHF

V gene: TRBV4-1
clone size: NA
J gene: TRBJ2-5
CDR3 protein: CASSPHRQQETQYF